The TCR beta chain described here comes from a study of blood T cell repertoires in COVID-19. Whole-study context: The study drew acute and convalescent COVID-19 samples from the United States, Italy and Spain. Sample material is recorded as cDNA or gDNA derived from T cells, B-cell-depleted T cells, or PBMCs.

Using immunoSEQ multiplex PCR, the repertoire was profiled, and TCRdb retains in-frame clones only, with some absent. This repertoire shows approximately 30,000 clones, around nine tenths found once; its top ten account for 25%. The V gene's germline CDR1 is SGHNT and CDR2 YYREEE (reference sequence). V lost 4 bases to trimming and J lost 2 bases; unmatched junction nucleotides: 5. This CDR3 is 14 amino acids long. The TCR sequence derives from a woman over 75 with active or convalescent COVID-19. The sequenced sample was peripheral blood. J is TRBJ2-7 and V is TRBV5-4; the match to TRBD1 covers 8 bases. The CDR3 here is CASSLGTGAYEQYF. In DNA, the CDR3 is TGTGCCAGCAGCCTAGGGACAGGAGCCTACGAGCAGTACTTC.